The text below deals with one TCR beta chain. This sample is drawn from a study of T cell responses to AZD1222 COVID-19 vaccine. V lost 4 bases and J lost 6, with 12 bases in between. CDR3 length: 13 residues. Germline-derived CDR1 and CDR2 are MNHEY and SMNVEV (reference sequence). Clones were read by immunoSEQ multiplex PCR, and TCRdb kept only the in-frame ones, dropping some. This sample has approximately 180,000 clones, with around nine tenths found just once. Material: peripheral blood, obtained on day 0 of AZD1222 vaccination. This receptor was obtained from an adult in good health. The rearrangement uses TRBV27 and TRBJ1-1; TRBD1 is a possible D gene (6 bases). The CDR3 protein is CASSSRPGAEAFF. DNA of the CDR3: TGTGCCAGCAGTTCCCGCCCAGGGGCTGAAGCTTTCTTT.